These 21 T cell receptor beta chains were sequenced from one sample in a study of blood T cell repertoires in COVID-19. Data came from immunoSEQ multiplex PCR; TCRdb stores just in-frame clones and leaves some out. The data hold 150,000 to 200,000 clones, with 85% to 95% observed a single time. The sequenced material came from peripheral blood. The source of these receptors is a woman in her 50s with acute or convalescent COVID-19.

The chain has TRBV27 and TRBJ1-3; 8 bases match TRBD1. CDR3 length: 15 amino acids. Looked up from germline, CDR1 is MNHEY and CDR2 is SMNVEV (reference sequence). J was trimmed by 4 bases and V by 6 bases; bases with no gene match: 8. CDR3 amino acids: CASSLQGAPGNTIYF. In DNA, the CDR3 is TGTGCCAGCAGCCTCCAGGGGGCTCCAGGAAACACCATATATTTT.

The rearrangement links TRBV7-2 to TRBJ1-1; D not certain. Trimming left V 1 base short and J 1 base short, with 10 bases between. The CDR3 extends over 15 amino acids. From germline, CDR1 is SGHTA and CDR2 FQGNSA. Here the CDR3 reads CASSLEVQPNTEAFF. The CDR3 nucleotides are TGTGCCAGCAGCTTAGAAGTACAGCCGAACACTGAAGCTTTCTTT.

The chain carries TRBV6-5 and TRBJ2-1; 10 bases are shared with TRBD1. J lost 5 bases, V lost 7 bases, and 5 bases had no gene match. The CDR3 covers 14 residues. Germline values: CDR1 MNHEY, CDR2 SVGAGI. The CDR3 loop is CASNRQGANNEQFF. In nucleotides, the CDR3 is TGTGCCAGCAACAGACAGGGGGCGAACAATGAGCAGTTCTTC.

The chain is built from TRBV27 and TRBJ1-1, with D unresolved. V was shortened by 4 bases and J by 1 base, with 10 bases between the two germline ends. The length of the CDR3 is 14 residues. Germline values: CDR1 MNHEY, CDR2 SMNVEV (reference sequence). CDR3 nucleotides: TGTGCCAGCAGTTACTCTGCGGGGAACACTGAAGCTTTCTTT. Its translation: CASSYSAGNTEAFF.

The chain recombines TRBV12-5 with TRBJ1-6; D is undetermined. V was pared by 0 bases and J by 6 bases, with 21 bases between. This CDR3 comprises 19 residues. The germline V gene has CDR1 LGHNT and CDR2 FRNRAP. CDR3 DNA sequence: TGTGCTAGTGGTTTGGTACTCACTCGGAGTCCCTTTTCTAATTCACCCCTCCACTTT. Translation gives CASGLVLTRSPFSNSPLHF.

V usage is TRBV12-3 or TRBV12-4 and J usage is TRBJ1-5, with D perhaps TRBD1 (6 bases). The CDR3 contains 12 residues. V lost 4 bases and J lost 7, with 8 bases in between. CDR3 loop: CASSSGQQPQHF. Here the CDR3 DNA reads TGTGCCAGCAGTTCGGGACAACAGCCCCAGCATTTT.

This clone was seen a single time. The J gene is TRBJ1-6, the V gene TRBV30, with D maybe TRBD1 (6 bases). V gave up 2 bases and J gave up 10 bases, with 15 bases separating them. This CDR3 contains 14 residues. Germline loops: CDR1 GTSNPN, CDR2 SVGIG (reference sequence). The CDR3 protein is CAWSPGTSKSPLHF. The CDR3 nucleotides read TGTGCCTGGAGTCCGGGGACAAGTAAATCACCCCTCCACTTT.

The chain uses TRBV10-3 and TRBJ1-1; D ambiguous. The V end was cut by 2 bases, the J end by 4 bases, with 14 bases between. There are 15 residues in the CDR3. Germline V gene sequence: CDR1 ENHRY, CDR2 SYGVKD. CDR3 region: CAISEIRGSSTEAFF. The DNA of the CDR3 is TGTGCCATCAGTGAGATTCGGGGTTCGAGCACTGAAGCTTTCTTT.

This sequence joins TRBV9 and TRBJ1-4, with D perhaps TRBD1 (5 bases). Trimming shortened V by 0 bases and J by 0 bases, and 18 bases separated the two germline ends. Germline CDR1 reads SGDLS; CDR2 reads YYNGEE. The CDR3 length is 19 residues. CDR3 in amino acids: CASSVGGYRTPATNEKLFF. CDR3 DNA: TGTGCCAGCAGCGTAGGTGGGTACAGGACACCAGCAACTAATGAAAAACTGTTTTTT. Full variable domain (outside the CDR3, taken from reference TRBV9 and TRBJ1-4): DSGVTQTPKHLITATGQRVTLRCSPRSGDLSVYWYQQSLDQGLQFLIQYYNGEERAKGNILERFSAQQFPDLHSELNLSSLELGDSALYFCASSVGGYRTPATNEKLFFGSGTQLSVL.

This chain connects TRBV7-8 to TRBJ1-1, with D unresolved. The CDR3 is 16 residues long. The germline V gene has CDR1 SGHVS and CDR2 FQNEAQ. The germline V and J ends were trimmed by 0 bases and 1 base, with 12 bases remaining between them. In DNA, the CDR3 is TGTGCCAGCAGCTTAGCCAGAACATTATGGAACACTGAAGCTTTCTTT. It codes for CASSLARTLWNTEAFF.

The chain couples TRBV7-2 to TRBJ2-7, with D unresolved. Trimming cost V 1 base and J 5 bases, with 6 bases left between them. CDR3 size: 12 residues. Germline V lookup: CDR1 SGHTA, CDR2 FQGNSA. The CDR3 loop is CASSLGPNEQYF. The CDR3 bases are TGTGCCAGCAGCTTAGGTCCAAACGAGCAGTACTTC.

The J gene is TRBJ1-2, the V gene TRBV28, with TRBD1 identical over 7 bases. J gave up 1 base and V 6 bases, and 2 bases lay outside the gene matches. The CDR3 spans 13 residues. Germline V gene lookup returns CDR1 MDHEN and CDR2 SYDVKM. The CDR3 loop is CASSRQGNYGYTF. The CDR3 coding sequence is TGTGCCAGCAGCCGACAGGGTAACTATGGCTACACCTTC.

The chain carries TRBV6-5 and TRBJ1-1; D perhaps matches TRBD1 (5 bases). The germline CDR1 and CDR2 sequences are MNHEY and SVGAGI. CDR3 length equals 15 residues. V was cut by 0 bases and J by 4 bases, with 12 bases left in between. The CDR3 DNA reads as TGTGCCAGCAGTTACTCGTGGCAGGGAGGCACTGAAGCTTTCTTT. This codes for CASSYSWQGGTEAFF.

This sequence joins TRBV7-9 and TRBJ2-2; D may be TRBD2 (5 bases). This CDR3 has 13 amino acids. The germline gives CDR1 SEHNR, CDR2 FQNEAQ (reference sequence). V lost 2 bases and J 6 bases, leaving 7 bases between the germline ends. CDR3 in DNA: TGTGCCAGCAGCTTATCAGCGGCCGGGGAGCTGTTTTTT. Protein product: CASSLSAAGELFF.

V usage is TRBV2 and J usage is TRBJ2-1; the match to TRBD2 covers 10 bases. The CDR3 totals 15 residues. J lost 10 bases, V lost 5 bases, and 11 bases had no gene match. Germline V lookup: CDR1 SNHLY, CDR2 FYNNEI. In nucleotides, the CDR3 is TGTGCCAGCAGTAGGGCTAGCGGGAGTATTCAGGAGCAGTTCTTC. It specifies CASSRASGSIQEQFF.

The chain carries TRBV5-1 and TRBJ1-2, with a weak D call TRBD1 (6 bases). Trimming took 5 bases from V and 8 from J, leaving 13 bases between them. Germline assignment: CDR1 SGHRS and CDR2 YFSETQ. CDR3 length: 12 amino acids. The CDR3 protein is CASRSTGIGYTF. Here the CDR3 DNA reads TGCGCCAGCAGATCTACAGGGATCGGCTACACCTTC.

This sequence joins TRBV27 and TRBJ2-7, with TRBD2 matching over 13 bases. J was trimmed by 5 bases and V by 6 bases; bases with no gene match: 4. The CDR3 is 14 amino acids. Germline-derived CDR1 and CDR2 are MNHEY and SMNVEV (reference sequence). The CDR3 DNA follows: TGTGCCAGCAGAGGACTAGCGGGAGTACACGAGCAGTACTTC. Its protein is CASRGLAGVHEQYF.

The rearrangement joins TRBV6-5 to TRBJ1-5; maybe TRBD1 (5 bases). V lost 6 bases, J lost 5 bases, and 11 bases lay in between. CDR1 and CDR2 (germline): MNHEY, SVGAGI. The CDR3 is 13 amino acids. The CDR3 loop reads CASSLDSDQPQHF. In nucleotides, the CDR3 is TGTGCCAGCAGCCTTGACAGCGATCAGCCCCAGCATTTT.

This sequence joins TRBV11-2 and TRBJ2-3; TRBD2 matches 9 bases. V gave up 4 bases and J gave up 1 base; unmatched junction bases: 3. The CDR3 contains 15 residues. The V gene's germline CDR1 is SGHAT and CDR2 FQNNGV. The CDR3 is CASSSRTSGTDTQYF. CDR3 DNA sequence: TGTGCCAGCAGCTCCCGGACTAGCGGCACAGATACGCAGTATTTT.

The chain joins TRBV7-2 to TRBJ1-2; 9 bases map to TRBD1. The germline gives CDR1 SGHTA, CDR2 FQGNSA. V trimming: 5 bases; J trimming: 1 base; junction bases outside the gene matches: 5. The CDR3 has 15 amino acids. Written as DNA, the CDR3 is TGTGCCAGCAGCCCTCGGACAGGGGTTAACTATGGCTACACCTTC. This encodes CASSPRTGVNYGYTF. The complete variable domain, with remaining parts taken from reference TRBV7-2 and TRBJ1-2, reads GAGVSQSPSNKVTEKGKDVELRCDPISGHTALYWYRQSLGQGLEFLIYFQGNSAPDKSGLPSDRFSAERTGGSVSTLTIQRTQQEDSAVYLCASSPRTGVNYGYTFGSGTRLTVV.

The gene calls are TRBV19 and TRBJ2-2; tentatively, D is TRBD1 (6 bases). Germline loops: CDR1 LNHDA, CDR2 SQIVND (reference sequence). V was clipped by 3 bases and J by 7 bases, with 18 bases between them. The CDR3 has 16 amino acids. CDR3 nucleotide sequence: TGTGCCAGTAGTATGGGGGTGAGGGGGTACGACGGGGAGCTGTTTTTT. This codes for CASSMGVRGYDGELFF.